Shown below are 10 T cell receptor beta chains from a single sample sequenced in a study of blood T cell repertoires in COVID-19. Sequenced by immunoSEQ multiplex PCR; TCRdb stores in-frame clones only, minus some. The table lists 150,000 to 200,000 clones, roughly 83% of them singletons. The sample was peripheral blood. Receptors were obtained from a middle-aged woman with COVID-19, enrolled during active disease.

Note on this clone: A junction boundary mismatches the germline segment, possibly from a read error. The gene calls are TRBV7-7 and TRBJ2-1; 9 bases are shared with TRBD1. The CDR3 is made up of 15 amino acids. Germline-derived CDR1 and CDR2 are SSHAT and FNYEAQ (reference sequence). The CDR3 here is CASSLGLGTGNEQFF. The DNA of the CDR3 is TGTGCTAGCAGCTTAGGACTGGGGACAGGGAATGAGCAGTTCTTC.

This chain connects TRBV19 to TRBJ2-1; D not certain. Germline CDR1 and CDR2: LNHDA and SQIVND (reference sequence). The CDR3 totals 13 residues. Trimming left V 9 bases short and J 0 bases short, with 9 bases between. CDR3 sequence reads: CASAQSSYNEQFF. The CDR3 DNA reads as TGTGCCAGCGCACAGAGCTCCTACAATGAGCAGTTCTTC.

The chain uses TRBV5-1 and TRBJ2-3; the match to TRBD2 covers 11 bases. CDR3 size: 16 residues. With V trimmed by 2 bases and J by 4 bases, 6 bases remained unmatched. In germline, CDR1 is SGHRS, CDR2 YFSETQ. The CDR3: CASSLGMGLAADTQYF. For the CDR3, the DNA is TGCGCCAGCAGCTTAGGCATGGGACTAGCGGCAGATACGCAGTATTTT.

The chain uses TRBV10-1 and TRBJ2-7; 9 bases agree with TRBD2. Unmatched junction bases numbered 10, after V lost 3 bases and J lost 4 bases. This CDR3 spans 16 amino acids. Germline CDR1 and CDR2: WNHNN and SYGVQD (reference sequence). As DNA, the CDR3 is TGCGCCAGCAGTGAATCCGTAGCGGGAGCCGCGTACGAGCAGTACTTC. Translating it yields CASSESVAGAAYEQYF.

The CDR3 here is CASGITTGDWEQYF. CDR3 in DNA: TGTGCCAGCGGAATAACCACAGGGGATTGGGAGCAGTACTTC. This chain connects TRBV2 to TRBJ2-7; 7 bases line up with TRBD1. With V trimmed by 8 bases and J by 7 bases, 14 bases remained unmatched. The germline V gene encodes CDR1 SNHLY and CDR2 FYNNEI. The CDR3 covers 14 residues.

This sequence joins TRBV27 and TRBJ1-5, with TRBD1 identical over 8 bases. CDR1 and CDR2 (germline): MNHEY, SMNVEV (reference sequence). Unmatched junction bases numbered 6, after V lost 5 bases and J lost 3 bases. The CDR3 has 15 amino acids. CDR3 coding DNA: TGTGCCAGCAGTCAGGACAGGGCCGACAATCAGCCCCAGCATTTT. Translating it yields CASSQDRADNQPQHF.

This chain links TRBV12-3 or TRBV12-4 with TRBJ2-3; 7 bases map to TRBD2. The CDR3 loop spans 12 amino acids. The V gene end was trimmed by 6 bases and the J gene end by 6 bases; junction bases not matched to a gene: 3. CDR3 nucleotide sequence: TGTGCCAGCAGGCGGGGGACCGATACGCAGTATTTT. Its translation: CASRRGTDTQYF.

This clone came up a few times. V usage is TRBV5-1 and J usage is TRBJ1-1; the D is unclear. Germline loops: CDR1 SGHRS, CDR2 YFSETQ. V lost 1 base and J 4 bases, leaving 14 bases between the germline ends. CDR3 length: 15 amino acids. The CDR3 here is CASSLKRGWGTEAFF. The CDR3 DNA reads TGCGCCAGCAGCTTGAAGCGGGGATGGGGCACTGAAGCTTTCTTT.

The V call is TRBV18, the J call TRBJ2-3; the match to TRBD2 covers 10 bases. Germline values: CDR1 KGHSH, CDR2 LQKENI. The CDR3 spans 15 residues. The V segment lost 6 bases and the J segment 5 bases; nucleotides outside the gene matches: 8. The chain's CDR3 is CASSPSGRAVDTQYF. Here the CDR3 DNA reads TGTGCCAGCTCGCCCAGCGGGAGGGCCGTAGATACGCAGTATTTT.

The chain carries TRBV27 and TRBJ2-3; 13 nucleotides match TRBD2. The CDR3 is 17 amino acids. V gave up 2 bases and J gave up 5 bases; unmatched junction bases: 7. Germline V gene lookup returns CDR1 MNHEY and CDR2 SMNVEV (reference sequence). CDR3 bases: TGTGCCAGCAGTTTACGGCGGACTAGCGGGAGAAAAGATACGCAGTATTTT. Residues: CASSLRRTSGRKDTQYF.